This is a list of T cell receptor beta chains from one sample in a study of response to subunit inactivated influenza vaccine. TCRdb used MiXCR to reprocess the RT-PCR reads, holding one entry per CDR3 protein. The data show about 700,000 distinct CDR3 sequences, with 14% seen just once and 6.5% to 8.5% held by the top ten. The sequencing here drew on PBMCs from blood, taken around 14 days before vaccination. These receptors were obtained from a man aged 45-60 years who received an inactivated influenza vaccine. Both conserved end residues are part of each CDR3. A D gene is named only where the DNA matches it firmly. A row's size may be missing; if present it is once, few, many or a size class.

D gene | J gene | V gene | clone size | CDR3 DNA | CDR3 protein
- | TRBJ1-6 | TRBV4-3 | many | TGCGCCAGCAGCCAGGGCCCAAGGGCACCCCTCCACTTT | CASSQGPRAPLHF
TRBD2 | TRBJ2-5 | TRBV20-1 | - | TGCAGTGCCACGGCGGGGGGGGAAGAGACCCAGTACTTC | CSATAGGEETQYF
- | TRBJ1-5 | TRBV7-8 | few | TGTGCCAGCAGCTCCGCCCGGGGCCTAAGCAATCAGCCCCAGCATTTT | CASSSARGLSNQPQHF
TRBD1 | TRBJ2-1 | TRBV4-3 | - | TGCGCCAGCAGCCAAGGGGGGACAGGACCCTACAATGAGCAGTTCTTC | CASSQGGTGPYNEQFF
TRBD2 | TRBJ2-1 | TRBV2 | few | TGTGCCAGCAGGTTAGCGGGAGACAGGTTCAATGAGCAGTTCTTC | CASRLAGDRFNEQFF
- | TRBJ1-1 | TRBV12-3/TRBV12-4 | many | TGTGCCAGCAGCTCAGGGGCTGAAGCTGAAGCTTTCTTT | CASSSGAEAEAFF
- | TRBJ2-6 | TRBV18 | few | TGTGCCAGCTCACCAGTAGTATCCTCTGGGGCCAACGTCCTGACTTTC | CASSPVVSSGANVLTF
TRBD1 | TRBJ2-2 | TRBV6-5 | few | TGTGCCAGCAGTTACCGGACAGGGAGCCCGAACACCGGGGAGCTGTTTTTT | CASSYRTGSPNTGELFF
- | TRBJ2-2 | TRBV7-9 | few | TGTGCCAGCAGCTCTCGACACGGGGAGCTGTTTTTT | CASSSRHGELFF
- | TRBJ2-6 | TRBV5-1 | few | TGCGCCAGCAGCCCTCCAGTAAGCTCTGGGGCCAACGTCCTGACTTTC | CASSPPVSSGANVLTF
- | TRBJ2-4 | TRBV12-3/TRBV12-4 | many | TGTGCCAGCAGTCCCAGACAAACAGGGAAAGGCATTCAGTACTTC | CASSPRQTGKGIQYF
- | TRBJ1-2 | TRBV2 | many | TGTGCCAGCTCGCCAGAACAGAACTATGGCTACACCTTC | CASSPEQNYGYTF
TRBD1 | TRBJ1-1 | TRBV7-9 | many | TGTGCCAGCAGCCTGACAGGGACGAACACTGAAGCTTTCTTT | CASSLTGTNTEAFF
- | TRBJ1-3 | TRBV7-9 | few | TGTGCCAGCAGCCCACAGGACACCATATATTTT | CASSPQDTIYF
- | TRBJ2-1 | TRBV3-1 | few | TGTGCCAGCAGCCAAGATACGGGCACCTACAATGAGCAGTTCTTC | CASSQDTGTYNEQFF
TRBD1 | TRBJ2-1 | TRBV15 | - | TGTGCCACCAGCAGATCGTGGACAGGGGGCCGAAGGTACAATGAGCAGTTCTTC | CATSRSWTGGRRYNEQFF
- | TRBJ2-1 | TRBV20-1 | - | TGCAGTGCTAGAGACCACCCGGGACGGGGAAGCTCCTACAATGAGCAGTTCTTC | CSARDHPGRGSSYNEQFF
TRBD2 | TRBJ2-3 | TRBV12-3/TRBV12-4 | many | TGTGCCAGCAGTTTATCCAGCGGGAGTTTAAATACGCAGTATTTT | CASSLSSGSLNTQYF
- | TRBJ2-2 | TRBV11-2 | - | TGTGCCAGCAGCCTAGGAGTAGGGTCTCGCGGGGAGCTGTTTTTT | CASSLGVGSRGELFF
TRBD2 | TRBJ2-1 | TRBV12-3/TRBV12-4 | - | TGTGCCAGCAGCCCGGGACTAGCGGAGATCAATGAGCAGTTCTTC | CASSPGLAEINEQFF
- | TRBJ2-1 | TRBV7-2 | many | TGTGCCAGCAGCTTAGGGACCTCAGGTGAGCAGTTCTTC | CASSLGTSGEQFF
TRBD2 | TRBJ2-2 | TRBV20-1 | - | TGCAGTCCCGGACTAGCGGGAGATACCGGGGAGCTGTTTTTT | CSPGLAGDTGELFF
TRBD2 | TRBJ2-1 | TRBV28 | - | TGTGCCAGCACCTCCTCCGGGACTAGCGGACCTGCCCATGAGCAGTTCTTC | CASTSSGTSGPAHEQFF
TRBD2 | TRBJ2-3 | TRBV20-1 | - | TGCAGTGCTAACGGACTAGCGGGGGGGTTTATGACAGATACGCAGTATTTT | CSANGLAGGFMTDTQYF
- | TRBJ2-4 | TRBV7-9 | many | TGTGCCAGCAGCCACATACCCCGGGGTATCAACATTCAGTACTTC | CASSHIPRGINIQYF
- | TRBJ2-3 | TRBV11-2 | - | TGTGCCAGCAGCCAACCAGGGCCAGATACGCAGTATTTT | CASSQPGPDTQYF
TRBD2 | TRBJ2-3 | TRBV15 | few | TGTGCCACCAGCACCGGGACTAGCGGCACAGATACGCAGTATTTT | CATSTGTSGTDTQYF
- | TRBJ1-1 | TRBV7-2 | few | TGTGCCAGCAGCTTAGGGATTGAAGCTTTCTTT | CASSLGIEAFF
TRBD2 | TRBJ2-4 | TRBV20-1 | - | TGCAGTGCGGAGCGGGGGCTCGCCAAAAACATTCAGTACTTC | CSAERGLAKNIQYF
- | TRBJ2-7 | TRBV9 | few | TGTGCCAGCAGCCGGGGCATCTCCTACGAGCAGTACTTC | CASSRGISYEQYF
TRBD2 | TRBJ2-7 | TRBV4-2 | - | TGTGCCAGCAGCCAAGTAGGTAGCGGGGATTCCTACGAGCAGTACTTC | CASSQVGSGDSYEQYF
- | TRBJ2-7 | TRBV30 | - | TGTGCCTGGAGTGTGTCTAACTACGAGCAGTACTTC | CAWSVSNYEQYF
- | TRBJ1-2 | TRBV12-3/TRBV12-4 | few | TGTGCCAGCAGTTTCAGATTAGCTAACTATGGCTACACCTTC | CASSFRLANYGYTF
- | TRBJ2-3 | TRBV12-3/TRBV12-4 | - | TGTGCCAGTTTATCAGGTCCGGGACTGTTCGTTACAGATACGCAGTATTTT | CASLSGPGLFVTDTQYF
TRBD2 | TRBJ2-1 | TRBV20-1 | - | TGCAGTGCTAGAGATCCGGTACTAGCGGGAGGAAGTGAGCAGTTCTTC | CSARDPVLAGGSEQFF
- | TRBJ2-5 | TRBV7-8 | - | TGTGCCAGCAGCCGTTACGCAGGGGCATCTATAGAGACCCAGTACTTC | CASSRYAGASIETQYF
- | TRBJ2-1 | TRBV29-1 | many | TGCAGCGTTCAGGGGATCTACTACAATGAGCAGTTCTTC | CSVQGIYYNEQFF
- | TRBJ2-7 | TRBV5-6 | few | TGTGCCAGCAGAAAGAAGGGCAGGGGATCCTACGAGCAGTACTTC | CASRKKGRGSYEQYF
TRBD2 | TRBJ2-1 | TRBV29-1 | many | TGCAGCGCCGCGGGGGTGGGAGTAAGGGAGCAGTTCTTC | CSAAGVGVREQFF
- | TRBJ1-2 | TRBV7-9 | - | TGTGCCAGCAGCTTAGAATTGTTCGATGGCTACACCTTC | CASSLELFDGYTF
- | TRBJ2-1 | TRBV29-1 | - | TGCAGCGTTTTGACAGGGAGGGGCAATGAGCAGTTCTTC | CSVLTGRGNEQFF
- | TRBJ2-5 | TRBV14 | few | TGTGCCAGCAGCCAGACCCCCGGGACATATAATGGGGAGACCCAGTACTTC | CASSQTPGTYNGETQYF
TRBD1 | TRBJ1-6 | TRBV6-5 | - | TGTGCCAGCAGTTATTTGACAGGGGGGAATTCACCCCTCCACTTT | CASSYLTGGNSPLHF
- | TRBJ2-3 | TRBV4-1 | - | TGCGCCAGCAGCCAAGATTGGACCTCACGGTCGGATACGCAGTATTTT | CASSQDWTSRSDTQYF
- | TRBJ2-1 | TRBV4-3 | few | TGCGCCAGCAGCCGAGACCACTGGGGGGCGTTCAATGAGCAGTTCTTC | CASSRDHWGAFNEQFF
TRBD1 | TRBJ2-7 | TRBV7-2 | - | TGTGCCAGCAGCAAGGACAGGGGGTACTACGAGCAGTACTTC | CASSKDRGYYEQYF
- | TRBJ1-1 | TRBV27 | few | TGTGCCAGCAGTTTTAACGAGAACACTGAAGCTTTCTTT | CASSFNENTEAFF
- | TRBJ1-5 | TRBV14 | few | TGTGCCAGCAGCCAAGAAAGGGGACTGCCCCAGCATTTT | CASSQERGLPQHF
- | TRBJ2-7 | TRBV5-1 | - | TGCGCCAGCAGCATTGGGACCAGGGCGTCGTACGAGCAGTACTTC | CASSIGTRASYEQYF
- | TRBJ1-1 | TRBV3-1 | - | TGTGTCAGCAGCCAAGAGGGACCCCGGGGAGCTTTCTTT | CVSSQEGPRGAFF